This T cell receptor (beta chain) came from a study of cytomegalovirus exposure and HLA in healthy donors. Study-wide points: The study listed roughly 160 cytomegalovirus-associated TCR beta chains. The productive fraction for most TCR beta V segments was about 90% or about 30% in an earlier analysis.

Germline V CDR1 and CDR2: MNHNS, SASEGT. V lost 6 bases, J lost 4 bases, and 4 bases stayed unmatched. The CDR3 is 13 amino acids. The PCR was carried out with 60 Vbeta primers and 13 Jbeta primers. Clones were sequenced by immunoSEQ multiplex PCR, and TCRdb holds only the in-frame ones, with some missing. The repertoire holds 150,000 or so clones, with under 80% as singletons. On this clone: Antigen specificity is unknown.

All the people who gave samples were healthy bone marrow donors. The receptor comes from a human donor in good health. The chain combines TRBV6-1 with TRBJ1-2, with TRBD1 matching 8 bases. Sequenced input: PBMCs. The CDR3: CASRTGASYGYTF. DNA of the CDR3: TGTGCCAGCAGGACAGGGGCCAGCTATGGCTACACCTTC.